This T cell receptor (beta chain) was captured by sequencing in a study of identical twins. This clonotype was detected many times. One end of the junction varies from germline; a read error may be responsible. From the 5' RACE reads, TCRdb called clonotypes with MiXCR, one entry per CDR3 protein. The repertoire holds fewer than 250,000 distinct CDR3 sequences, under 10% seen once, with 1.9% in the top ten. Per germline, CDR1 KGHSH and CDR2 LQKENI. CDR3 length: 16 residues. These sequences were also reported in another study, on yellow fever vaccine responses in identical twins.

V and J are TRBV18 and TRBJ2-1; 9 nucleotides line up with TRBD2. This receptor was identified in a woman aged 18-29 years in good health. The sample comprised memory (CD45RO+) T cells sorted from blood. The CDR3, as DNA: TGTGCCAGCTCACCCTACCTAGCGGGACTTTGGAATGACCAGTTCTTC. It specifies CASSPYLAGLWNDQFF.